A selection of T cell receptor beta chains follows, all from one sample in a study of blood T cell repertoires in COVID-19. The data were produced by immunoSEQ multiplex PCR, yet TCRdb's version contains in-frame clones alone and is incomplete. The sample includes over 200,000 clones, approximately 84% of them seen just once. Sequenced: peripheral blood. These receptors were taken from a woman in her forties or fifties with active or convalescent COVID-19. CDR3s include the opening cysteine and the closing phenylalanine or tryptophan. The D gene is left open where the match is weak. A clone size is listed for some rows: how often the clone was seen (once, few, many), or a class if it is expanded.

size: -
J: TRBJ2-3
V: TRBV4-1
D: TRBD2
CDR3: CASSQDRAGWDTQYF
DNA: TGCGCCAGCAGCCAAGATCGAGCGGGGTGGGATACGCAGTATTTT

size: -
J: TRBJ1-1
V: TRBV7-9
D: -
CDR3: CASSHGNTEAFF
DNA: TGTGCCAGCAGTCACGGGAACACTGAAGCTTTCTTT

size: -
J: TRBJ1-1
V: TRBV6-1
D: -
CDR3: CASSDYSGSAEAFF
DNA: TGTGCCAGCAGTGATTACAGCGGAAGCGCTGAAGCTTTCTTT

size: -
J: TRBJ2-3
V: TRBV28
D: TRBD2
CDR3: CASSFPLAGADTQYF
DNA: TGTGCCAGCAGTTTTCCACTAGCGGGGGCAGATACGCAGTATTTT

size: -
J: TRBJ2-2
V: TRBV5-4
D: -
CDR3: CASSPFGRTGELFF
DNA: TGTGCCAGCAGCCCGTTTGGGCGCACCGGGGAGCTGTTTTTT

size: -
J: TRBJ2-2
V: TRBV21-1
D: -
CDR3: CASSKVIRDREYTGELFF
DNA: TGTGCCAGCAGCAAAGTAATCCGGGACAGGGAGTACACCGGGGAGCTGTTTTTT

size: many
J: TRBJ1-2
V: TRBV4-1
D: TRBD1
CDR3: CASSQEVGTGGVRKGYTF
DNA: TGCGCCAGCAGCCAAGAAGTTGGGACAGGGGGTGTTCGGAAAGGCTACACCTTC

size: -
J: TRBJ2-3
V: TRBV6-5
D: -
CDR3: CASRRQGTDTQYF
DNA: TGTGCCAGCAGGCGACAGGGCACAGATACGCAGTATTTT

size: -
J: TRBJ1-1
V: TRBV5-1
D: -
CDR3: CASSFAGPRANTEAFF
DNA: TGCGCCAGCAGCTTCGCTGGCCCCAGGGCTAACACTGAAGCTTTCTTT

size: -
J: TRBJ1-3
V: TRBV7-2
D: -
CDR3: CASSFRGGIGNTIYF
DNA: TGTGCCAGCAGCTTTCGGGGGGGTATTGGAAACACCATATATTTT

size: few
J: TRBJ1-1
V: TRBV5-1
D: -
CDR3: CASSLESRGTEAFF
DNA: TGCGCCAGCAGCTTGGAATCACGGGGGACTGAAGCTTTCTTT

size: -
J: TRBJ2-1
V: TRBV11-1
D: TRBD1
CDR3: CASRPTGVVNEQFF
DNA: TGTGCCAGCAGACCAACAGGGGTGGTCAATGAGCAGTTCTTC

size: -
J: TRBJ1-1
V: TRBV29-1
D: TRBD1
CDR3: CSVSQGAEAFF
DNA: TGCAGCGTTTCACAGGGGGCCGAAGCTTTCTTT

size: -
J: TRBJ2-3
V: TRBV6-5
D: -
CDR3: CASKAELDTQYF
DNA: TGTGCCAGCAAGGCGGAGTTGGATACGCAGTATTTT

size: once
J: TRBJ2-3
V: TRBV5-4
D: TRBD2
CDR3: CASSSPGTSGRRTDTQYF
DNA: TGTGCCAGCAGCTCACCCGGGACTAGCGGGAGGAGAACAGATACGCAGTATTTT

size: -
J: TRBJ1-1
V: TRBV5-4
D: TRBD1
CDR3: CASSSGTGETEAFF
DNA: TGTGCCAGCAGCTCCGGGACAGGGGAGACTGAAGCTTTCTTT

size: few
J: TRBJ2-5
V: TRBV15
D: TRBD1
CDR3: CATSRSRDRVGETQYF
DNA: TGTGCCACCAGCAGATCCCGGGACAGGGTTGGAGAGACCCAGTACTTC

size: -
J: TRBJ2-6
V: TRBV6-5
D: -
CDR3: CASSPRYSGANVLTF
DNA: TGTGCCAGCAGCCCGAGATACTCTGGGGCCAACGTCCTGACTTTC

size: -
J: TRBJ2-7
V: TRBV6-5
D: -
CDR3: CASKKIQGSEQYF
DNA: TGTGCCAGTAAAAAGATCCAGGGGTCCGAGCAGTACTTC

size: -
J: TRBJ1-1
V: TRBV19
D: -
CDR3: CASSMVSGFTEAFF
DNA: TGTGCCAGTAGTATGGTCTCCGGGTTCACTGAAGCTTTCTTT

size: -
J: TRBJ2-5
V: TRBV6-5
D: -
CDR3: CASNKGEETQYF
DNA: TGTGCCAGCAATAAGGGGGAGGAGACCCAGTACTTC

size: -
J: TRBJ1-5
V: TRBV5-6
D: -
CDR3: CASSWGRVDQPQHF
DNA: TGTGCCAGCAGCTGGGGGCGCGTTGATCAGCCCCAGCATTTT

size: -
J: TRBJ1-3
V: TRBV6-5
D: -
CDR3: CASSYSRTISGNTIYF
DNA: TGTGCCAGCAGTTACTCGAGAACTATCTCTGGAAACACCATATATTTT

size: -
J: TRBJ2-1
V: TRBV5-1
D: -
CDR3: CASSVTGTGEQFF
DNA: TGCGCCAGCAGCGTTACAGGTACCGGGGAGCAGTTCTTC

size: -
J: TRBJ1-2
V: TRBV4-1
D: -
CDR3: CASSQSVEGLYGYTF
DNA: TGCGCCAGCAGCCAAAGTGTAGAGGGTCTCTATGGCTACACCTTC

size: -
J: TRBJ1-1
V: TRBV18
D: -
CDR3: CASQGQGSNTEAFF
DNA: TGTGCCAGCCAAGGGCAGGGATCGAACACTGAAGCTTTCTTT

size: few
J: TRBJ1-5
V: TRBV2
D: -
CDR3: CASSDSFYQPQHF
DNA: TGTGCCAGCAGTGACAGTTTCTATCAGCCCCAGCATTTT

size: once
J: TRBJ1-2
V: TRBV10-3
D: -
CDR3: CAISVLDGYTF
DNA: TGTGCCATCAGTGTTCTTGATGGCTACACCTTC

size: -
J: TRBJ1-3
V: TRBV24-1
D: -
CDR3: CATSAGAGNTIYF
DNA: TGTGCCACCAGTGCAGGGGCTGGAAACACCATATATTTT

size: -
J: TRBJ2-3
V: TRBV6-1
D: TRBD2
CDR3: CASSETLLAGGWDTQYF
DNA: TGTGCCAGCAGTGAAACCCTTCTAGCGGGAGGTTGGGATACGCAGTATTTT

size: -
J: TRBJ2-5
V: TRBV10-3
D: -
CDR3: CAISESKRTEQETQYF
DNA: TGTGCCATCAGTGAGTCGAAGAGGACAGAGCAAGAGACCCAGTACTTC

size: -
J: TRBJ1-5
V: TRBV25-1
D: -
CDR3: CASSESGAGVGRPQHF
DNA: TGTGCCAGCAGTGAATCGGGAGCGGGGGTTGGTCGGCCCCAGCATTTT

size: -
J: TRBJ1-1
V: TRBV30
D: -
CDR3: CAWSVGTFEAFF
DNA: TGTGCCTGGAGTGTTGGGACATTTGAAGCTTTCTTT